Presented here are 17 T cell receptor beta chains from one specimen sequenced in a study of CD4 T cells in relation to SARS-CoV-2 and coronaviruses. Clones were sequenced by immunoSEQ multiplex PCR, and TCRdb holds only the in-frame ones, with some missing. The sample has 15,000 to 20,000 clones, around 82% seen once; the top ten hold around 19%. Unexposed donor CD4+ T cells date from about 2011-2019, before the COVID-19 pandemic. Isolation of CD4+ T cells took place after less than twelve days in culture. Their recognized antigens are unknown. What was sequenced was CD4+ T cells from PBMCs, cultured in vitro. The receptors derive from a human donor in good health.

The table lists this clone with a few counts. The V gene is TRBV11-2, the J gene TRBJ1-3; TRBD1 might be the D (6 bases). Trimming took 2 bases from V and 2 from J, leaving 13 bases between them. This CDR3 has 16 amino acids. The germline CDR1 and CDR2 sequences are SGHAT and FQNNGV. CDR3 in amino acids: CASSLLGQLAGNTIYF. The DNA for the CDR3 is TGTGCCAGCAGCTTATTAGGACAGCTAGCTGGAAACACCATATATTTT. Full variable domain (remainder filled in from reference TRBV11-2 and TRBJ1-3): EAGVAQSPRYKIIEKRQSVAFWCNPISGHATLYWYQQILGQGPKLLIQFQNNGVVDDSQLPKDRFSAERLKGVDSTLKIQPAKLEDSAVYLCASSLLGQLAGNTIYFGEGSWLTVV.

This chain connects TRBV5-1 to TRBJ2-1; 9 bases are shared with TRBD2. J lost 8 bases, V lost 6 bases, and 6 bases had no gene match. The CDR3 sequence is 13 residues long. Germline V gives CDR1 SGHRS, CDR2 YFSETQ. The CDR3 region is CASKASGVYEQFF. The CDR3 DNA is TGCGCCAGCAAGGCTAGCGGGGTATATGAGCAGTTCTTC.

This rearrangement joins TRBV11-2 to TRBJ2-3; 9 nucleotides agree with TRBD2. In germline, CDR1 is SGHAT, CDR2 FQNNGV. The length of the CDR3 is 16 residues. V lost 4 bases, J lost 6 bases, and 11 bases stayed unmatched. This chain's CDR3 is CASSSRLAERGDTQYF. The CDR3 coding sequence is TGTGCCAGCAGCTCCCGACTAGCGGAAAGGGGGGATACGCAGTATTTT.

The chain uses TRBV25-1 and TRBJ2-7; 8 positions match TRBD1. The CDR3 extends over 15 amino acids. Germline V gene lookup returns CDR1 MGHDK and CDR2 SYGVNS. V trimming: 6 bases; J trimming: 0 bases; junction bases outside the gene matches: 7. The CDR3 nucleotides read TGTGCCAGCAGCCACGGACAGGGAAGCTCCTACGAGCAGTACTTC. As protein: CASSHGQGSSYEQYF.

In its sample, this clone was seen once. The chain recombines TRBV18 with TRBJ2-1; 12 nucleotides align to TRBD1. V dropped 4 bases and J dropped 7; count of bases not matched to a gene: 8. This CDR3 has 16 amino acids. From germline, CDR1 is KGHSH and CDR2 LQKENI. CDR3 in DNA: TGTGCCAGCTCACTCCGGGACAGGGGGCTTCCGAATGAGCAGTTCTTC. Amino acid sequence: CASSLRDRGLPNEQFF.

This clone was seen only a few times. The gene calls are TRBV15 and TRBJ1-6; a possible D gene is TRBD1 (5 bases). V was shortened by 4 bases and J by 5 bases, with 15 bases between the two germline ends. Germline-derived CDR1 and CDR2 are LNHNV and YYDKDF (reference sequence). The CDR3 contains 16 residues. CDR3 sequence (DNA): TGTGCCACCAGCATGGGGGACGTTTTGGATAATTCACCCCTCCACTTT. It translates to CATSMGDVLDNSPLHF.

This clone came up a few times. J is TRBJ2-3 and V is TRBV7-3; D gene ambiguous. V was cut by 2 bases and J by 4 bases, with 10 bases left in between. The germline V gene has CDR1 SGHTA and CDR2 FQGTGA. The CDR3 spans 14 residues. The CDR3 coding sequence is TGTGCCAGCAGCTTACGATCCTCTCCAGATACGCAGTATTTT. Protein: CASSLRSSPDTQYF.

This clone was recorded once. This chain connects TRBV12-5 to TRBJ2-1, with 8 nucleotides matching TRBD2. With 0 bases clipped from V and 9 bases from J, the junction kept 16 bases outside the gene matches. CDR1 LGHNT and CDR2 FRNRAP come from the germline V gene. This CDR3 has 18 amino acids. As DNA, the CDR3 is TGTGCTAGTGGTTTGGTAATGCGTACGGTGCGGGAGGCGGCTGAGCAGTTCTTC. It codes for CASGLVMRTVREAAEQFF.

The chain has TRBV5-8 and TRBJ2-1, with D maybe TRBD2 (7 bases). The germline V gene has CDR1 SGHTS and CDR2 YDEGEE. The length of the CDR3 is 16 residues. The V end was cut by 0 bases, the J end by 3 bases, with 13 bases between. CDR3 residues: CASSLGGGWFYNEQFF. The CDR3 DNA reads as TGTGCCAGCAGCTTGGGCGGGGGCTGGTTCTACAATGAGCAGTTCTTC. The full variable domain, in which reference TRBV5-8 and TRBJ2-1 provide the parts outside the CDR3, is EAGVTQSPTHLIKTRGQQATLRCSPISGHTSVYWYQQALGLGLQFLLWYDEGEERNRGNFPPRFSGRQFPNYSSELNVNALELEDSALYLCASSLGGGWFYNEQFFGPGTRLTVL.

The J gene is TRBJ1-5, the V gene TRBV19; maybe TRBD1 (5 bases). Germline V gene sequence: CDR1 LNHDA, CDR2 SQIVND (reference sequence). This CDR3 is built from 17 residues. V was cut by 7 bases and J by 3 bases, with 22 bases left in between. DNA of the CDR3: TGTGCCAGTAACGAAGGCGGTAGTTGGGGCCTCAATCAGCCCCAGCATTTT. It codes for CASNEGGSWGLNQPQHF.

J is TRBJ1-1 and V is TRBV5-6, with 8 nucleotides matching TRBD1. CDR1 and CDR2 (germline): SGHDT, YYEEEE. V lost 2 bases, J lost 3 bases, and 6 bases stayed unmatched. This CDR3 has 15 residues. CDR3 sequence (DNA): TGTGCCAGCAGCTTACCAGGGGGCTGGGACACTGAAGCTTTCTTT. It translates to CASSLPGGWDTEAFF.

The J gene is TRBJ2-1, the V gene TRBV3-1 (or the pseudogene TRBV3-2); 11 bases match TRBD2. J lost 7 bases, V lost 1 base, and 6 bases had no gene match. The CDR3 spans 16 residues. Germline lookup yields CDR1 LGHDT and CDR2 YNNKEL (reference sequence). The CDR3: CASSQVAGGPHNEQFF. In DNA form, the CDR3 reads TGTGCCAGCAGCCAAGTAGCGGGAGGGCCTCATAATGAGCAGTTCTTC.

The genes are TRBV10-1 and TRBJ1-4; possibly TRBD1 for D (6 bases). There are 14 residues in the CDR3. V was cut by 0 bases and J by 6 bases, with 8 bases left in between. Germline V gene data show CDR1 as WNHNN and CDR2 as SYGVQD (reference sequence). The CDR3 region has the DNA TGCGCCAGCAGTGAGTCGGCAGGGGATGAAAAACTGTTTTTT. Its translation: CASSESAGDEKLFF.

This chain joins TRBV7-2 and TRBJ2-5; possible D gene TRBD2, 5 bases. This CDR3 comprises 15 residues. Trimming cost V 1 base and J 4 bases, with 13 bases left between them. Germline-derived CDR1 and CDR2 are SGHTA and FQGNSA. For the CDR3, the DNA is TGTGCCAGCAGCTTAGATTCCCGAGGGTCAGAGACCCAGTACTTC. Its protein is CASSLDSRGSETQYF.

The chain has TRBV19 and TRBJ2-7; D is possibly TRBD2 (6 bases). CDR3 length: 15 residues. The V end was cut by 3 bases, the J end by 1 base, with 13 bases between. The V gene's germline CDR1 is LNHDA and CDR2 SQIVND (reference sequence). CDR3 residues: CASSIGWEASYEQYF. The CDR3 nucleotides are TGTGCCAGTAGTATCGGGTGGGAGGCTTCCTACGAGCAGTACTTC.

DNA for the CDR3: TGTGCCAGCAGCGGAAGACGGCGGGGGAACACCGGGGAGCTGTTTTTT. Encoded protein: CASSGRRRGNTGELFF. The rearrangement uses TRBV9 and TRBJ2-2, with D perhaps matching TRBD2 (6 bases). The germline V and J ends were trimmed by 3 bases and 1 base, with 13 bases remaining between them. This CDR3 is built from 16 residues. CDR1 and CDR2 from the germline V gene are SGDLS and YYNGEE.

The gene calls are TRBV24-1 and TRBJ1-1; D gene uncertain. Germline values: CDR1 KGHDR, CDR2 SFDVKD. This CDR3 comprises 12 residues. The V end lost 9 bases, the J end lost 4 bases, and 11 bases lay between the germline ends. CDR3 sequence reads: CATSTEGTEAFF. In DNA, the CDR3 is TGTGCCACCTCAACAGAGGGCACTGAAGCTTTCTTT.